These 10 T cell receptor beta chains came from one sample sequenced in a study of shared clonotypes between healthy human individuals. Sequencing used immunoSEQ multiplex PCR; TCRdb keeps in-frame clones, though not all of them. The sample records about 770,000 clones, approximately 77% being singletons. Material: memory CD4+ T cells sorted from blood. Described subset: CD45RA-negative fraction. The receptors derive from a woman in her 30s in good health.

This sequence joins TRBV28 and TRBJ1-3; D may be TRBD1 (5 bases). Trimming left V 4 bases short and J 0 bases short, with 10 bases between. This CDR3 region has 15 residues. Per germline, CDR1 MDHEN and CDR2 SYDVKM. Here the CDR3 reads CASSSQGRSGNTIYF. CDR3 nucleotide sequence: TGTGCCAGCAGTTCCCAGGGCCGCTCTGGAAACACCATATATTTT.

The chain is built from TRBV11-2 and TRBJ2-1, with D unresolved. Trimming cost V 3 bases and J 0 bases, with 9 bases left between them. The CDR3 is 15 residues long. Germline assignment: CDR1 SGHAT and CDR2 FQNNGV. The DNA for the CDR3 is TGTGCCAGCAGCTTTGGAGAAAGCTCCTACAATGAGCAGTTCTTC. It codes for CASSFGESSYNEQFF. The full variable domain, with the rest looked up from reference TRBV11-2 and TRBJ2-1, is EAGVAQSPRYKIIEKRQSVAFWCNPISGHATLYWYQQILGQGPKLLIQFQNNGVVDDSQLPKDRFSAERLKGVDSTLKIQPAKLEDSAVYLCASSFGESSYNEQFFGPGTRLTVL.

The V call is TRBV6-6, the J call TRBJ1-5, with unresolved D. CDR3 length equals 14 residues. Germline CDR1 and CDR2: MNHNY and SVGAGI (reference sequence). The V end was cut by 5 bases, the J end by 0 bases, with 8 bases between. This CDR3 is CASSTQYSNQPQHF. The CDR3 bases are TGTGCCAGCAGTACCCAATATAGCAATCAGCCCCAGCATTTT.

The CDR3 DNA follows: TGTGCCAGCAGGTCCGGGACGGTCGATCAGCCCCAGCATTTT. This translates into CASRSGTVDQPQHF. This chain uses TRBV27 with TRBJ1-5; perhaps TRBD1 as D (5 bases). Germline CDR1 reads MNHEY; CDR2 reads SMNVEV (reference sequence). CDR3 length: 14 amino acids. Trimming shortened V by 6 bases and J by 5 bases, and 14 bases separated the two germline ends.

The V call is TRBV19, the J call TRBJ2-1; D unclear. V lost 7 bases and J lost 0, with 13 bases in between. CDR1 is LNHDA, CDR2 SQIVND, per germline (reference sequence). This CDR3 has 15 amino acids. This CDR3 is CASNPNGNSYNEQFF. CDR3 sequence (DNA): TGTGCCAGTAACCCAAACGGTAACTCCTACAATGAGCAGTTCTTC.

The gene calls are TRBV5-1 and TRBJ1-5; 7 positions agree with TRBD1. The length of the CDR3 is 15 residues. CDR1 SGHRS and CDR2 YFSETQ come from the germline V gene. The V and J ends lost 0 bases and 4 bases, in that order; junction bases with no gene match: 4. CDR3 amino acids: CASSLAGTANQPQHF. The CDR3 DNA reads TGCGCCAGCAGCTTGGCCGGGACAGCGAATCAGCCCCAGCATTTT.

The chain employs TRBV28 and TRBJ2-7, with a possible D match to TRBD2 (5 bases). Trimming removed 6 bases at V and 0 bases at J, with 15 bases between. Germline values: CDR1 MDHEN, CDR2 SYDVKM. The CDR3 extends over 15 amino acids. Written as DNA, the CDR3 is TGTGCCAGCAGCCCGGTGCAGCGGAGCTCCTACGAGCAGTACTTC. It codes for CASSPVQRSSYEQYF.

V gene TRBV10-1 combines with J gene TRBJ2-1; 13 bases align to TRBD2. V trimming: 6 bases; J trimming: 7 bases; junction bases outside the gene matches: 6. Germline lookup yields CDR1 WNHNN and CDR2 SYGVQD (reference sequence). The CDR3 consists of 15 residues. The CDR3 sequence is CASSPGLAGWNEQFF. CDR3 coding DNA: TGCGCCAGCAGCCCGGGACTAGCGGGATGGAATGAGCAGTTCTTC.

To note about this clone: This sample includes further DNA sequences coding for the same CDR3. The V gene is TRBV29-1, the J gene TRBJ2-6; D uncertain. Trimming shortened V by 4 bases and J by 1 base, and 5 bases separated the two germline ends. The CDR3 extends over 13 amino acids. Germline assignment: CDR1 SQVTM and CDR2 ANQGSEA. CDR3 bases: TGCAGCGTTGCTGGATCTGGGGCCAACGTCCTGACTTTC. This codes for CSVAGSGANVLTF.

V gene TRBV28 combines with J gene TRBJ2-7; D might be TRBD2 (6 bases). Trimming took off 10 bases at V and 2 bases at J, with 21 bases between the two ends. This CDR3 contains 15 residues. Germline V gene data show CDR1 as MDHEN and CDR2 as SYDVKM. The CDR3 reads CAIRPWGEETYEQYF. The CDR3 nucleotides read TGTGCCATTAGACCCTGGGGGGAGGAGACCTACGAGCAGTACTTC.